This is a list of T cell receptor beta chains from one sample in a study of shared clonotypes between healthy human individuals. Clones were sequenced by immunoSEQ multiplex PCR, and TCRdb holds only the in-frame ones, with some missing. The sample consists of more than 2 million clones, about 93% of them appearing once. Sample: naive CD8+ T cells from PBMCs. The receptors were sampled from a young man in good health. Some clones in this sample may be carry-over from other donors' samples. CDR3s include the opening cysteine and the closing phenylalanine or tryptophan. D genes are given only for firm matches. Only part of the rows carry a size: once, few, many, or a class if the clone is expanded.

TRBJ1-1 | TRBD1 | few | TRBV6-7 | TGTGCCAGCAGTCCCTCAGGGGGCGGGAACACTGAAGCTTTCTTT | CASSPSGGGNTEAFF
TRBJ2-7 | TRBD2 | NA | TRBV9 | TGTGCCAGCAGCGTCGGGACTAGCGGCTACGAGCAGTACTTC | CASSVGTSGYEQYF
TRBJ2-1 | TRBD2 | NA | TRBV4-2 | TGTGCCAGCAGCCAAGAAGTCCGGGAGGACAATGAGCAGTTCTTC | CASSQEVREDNEQFF
TRBJ1-1 | TRBD1 | NA | TRBV7-9 | TGTGCCAGCAGCGCCCGACCGGAGCAAACAGGGGGCTCCGGAGAAGCTTTCTTT | CASSARPEQTGGSGEAFF
TRBJ2-7 | TRBD1 | NA | TRBV19 | TGTGCCAGTACCACCTCGACAGGGAGCGAGCAGTACTTC | CASTTSTGSEQYF
TRBJ1-2 | NA | NA | TRBV9 | TGTGCCAGCAGCGCCCCACAGGGTTTACACTATGGCTACACCTTC | CASSAPQGLHYGYTF
TRBJ2-1 | NA | NA | TRBV29-1 | TGCAGCGTTGAGCGCGACTACAATGAGCAGTTCTTC | CSVERDYNEQFF
TRBJ2-1 | TRBD2 | NA | TRBV28 | TGTGCCAGCAGTCCTGGGGTAGCGGGACAAACCTACAATGAGCAGTTCTTC | CASSPGVAGQTYNEQFF
TRBJ2-1 | NA | NA | TRBV7-9 | TGTGCCAGCAGCTTAGCTCCGGTGGATGAGCAGTTCTTC | CASSLAPVDEQFF
TRBJ2-5 | TRBD1 | NA | TRBV19 | TGTGCCAGTAGCCCCTTAGGGACAGGGGAGACCCAGTACTTC | CASSPLGTGETQYF
TRBJ2-7 | NA | once | TRBV28 | TGTGCCAGCGCCCCCACCTCCTACGAGCAGTACTTC | CASAPTSYEQYF
TRBJ2-5 | NA | NA | TRBV4-2 | TGTGCCAGCAGGCCTAGCGGACAGGGAGAAGAGACCCAGTACTTC | CASRPSGQGEETQYF
TRBJ2-3 | NA | NA | TRBV5-1 | TGCGCCAGCAGCTTGGGACAGGCGAAAAGCACAGATACGCAGTATTTT | CASSLGQAKSTDTQYF
TRBJ1-2 | NA | NA | TRBV27 | TGTGCCAGCAGTCTAGGGGGAGGGTATGGCTACACCTTC | CASSLGGGYGYTF
TRBJ2-7 | NA | NA | TRBV27 | TGTGCCAGCAGTTTAAGTCAAGAAGGGCCCTACGAGCAGTACTTC | CASSLSQEGPYEQYF
TRBJ2-7 | NA | NA | TRBV28 | TGTGCCAGCAGTTTATTGAGACAGGCCTACGAGCAGTACTTC | CASSLLRQAYEQYF
TRBJ1-3 | TRBD1 | NA | TRBV4-1 | TGCGCCAGCAGCCAAGACAGGGGGCTCGGAAACACCATATATTTT | CASSQDRGLGNTIYF
TRBJ1-1 | TRBD1 | once | TRBV7-2 | TGTGCCAGCAGCTTAAGACAGGGATCCACTGAAGCTTTCTTT | CASSLRQGSTEAFF
TRBJ2-5 | NA | NA | TRBV7-9 | TGTGCCAGCAGGAAAGGACTGCAAGAGACCCAGTACTTC | CASRKGLQETQYF
TRBJ2-7 | TRBD1 | once | TRBV19 | TGTGCCAGTAGTACCCCGACAGGGGGCTCCTACGAGCAGTACTTC | CASSTPTGGSYEQYF
TRBJ2-7 | TRBD2 | NA | TRBV7-8 | TGTGCCAGCAGCTTTTCCCTACTAGCGGATGCCTACGAGCAGTACTTC | CASSFSLLADAYEQYF
TRBJ1-1 | NA | NA | TRBV13 | TGTGCCAGCAGCGGAGGTTCGGGCACTGAAGCTTTCTTT | CASSGGSGTEAFF
TRBJ2-7 | NA | once | TRBV30 | TGTGCCTGGAGTCCACGGGGTGGACACTACGAGCAGTACTTC | CAWSPRGGHYEQYF
TRBJ2-1 | TRBD2 | NA | TRBV7-9 | TGTGCCAGCAGCTTAGGCGGGAGGGCCCTCAATGAGCAGTTCTTC | CASSLGGRALNEQFF
TRBJ1-1 | TRBD1 | NA | TRBV19 | TGTGCCACCAGGGGACAGGGTATCACTGAAGCTTTCTTT | CATRGQGITEAFF
TRBJ2-1 | NA | NA | TRBV29-1 | TGCAGCGTTGGCGGGGTGGGTGTTGAGCAGTTCTTC | CSVGGVGVEQFF
TRBJ2-7 | NA | NA | TRBV7-6 | TGTGCCAGCAGCTTAGAGGGTGGGGACAAGCCCTACGAGCAGTACTTC | CASSLEGGDKPYEQYF
TRBJ1-5 | TRBD1 | NA | TRBV19 | TGTGCCAGTAGTACCCCCGAGGGACAGGGTGATCAGCCCCAGCATTTT | CASSTPEGQGDQPQHF
TRBJ2-4 | NA | NA | TRBV7-9 | TGTGCCAGCAGTTTCCCGGAGGGTGGCAAAAACATTCAGTACTTC | CASSFPEGGKNIQYF
TRBJ1-4 | NA | once | TRBV2 | TGTGCCAGCAGCGCGGGTAGGGGAAGCACTAATGAAAAACTGTTTTTT | CASSAGRGSTNEKLFF